These T cell receptor beta chains were read from a single sample in a study of cytomegalovirus exposure and HLA in healthy donors. The assay was immunoSEQ multiplex PCR, and TCRdb's table has in-frame clones only and misses some. The table includes roughly 190,000 clones, more than 60% detected once. Specimen: PBMCs. These receptors originate from a female donor in good health and CMV-seronegative. Both conserved end residues are part of each CDR3. Each record gives: J gene, D gene, V gene, clone size, CDR3 protein, CDR3 DNA. D genes are given only for firm matches. Clone size, where shown, is once, few, many, or a class for clones that have expanded.

j_call: TRBJ1-6; d_call: -; v_call: TRBV7-2; clone_size: -; cdr3_aa: CASSLYVGGNSPLHF; cdr3_nt: TGTGCCAGCAGCTTATACGTCGGGGGAAATTCACCCCTCCACTTT
j_call: TRBJ2-5; d_call: -; v_call: TRBV6-6; clone_size: -; cdr3_aa: CASSYSSEPRETQYF; cdr3_nt: TGTGCCAGCAGTTACTCGAGCGAACCTAGGGAGACCCAGTACTTC
j_call: TRBJ2-2; d_call: TRBD2; v_call: TRBV15; clone_size: -; cdr3_aa: CATSRHPSGRASTGELFF; cdr3_nt: TGTGCCACCAGCAGACATCCTAGCGGGAGGGCGAGCACCGGGGAGCTGTTTTTT
j_call: TRBJ1-5; d_call: -; v_call: TRBV7-2; clone_size: -; cdr3_aa: CASSLGAGRNQPQHF; cdr3_nt: TGTGCCAGCAGCCTGGGGGCAGGGCGGAATCAGCCCCAGCATTTT
j_call: TRBJ1-5; d_call: TRBD1; v_call: TRBV27; clone_size: -; cdr3_aa: CASQGQNSNQPQHF; cdr3_nt: TGTGCCAGCCAGGGACAGAATAGCAATCAGCCCCAGCATTTT
j_call: TRBJ2-1; d_call: TRBD1; v_call: TRBV6-1; clone_size: once; cdr3_aa: CASTLGTGVYNEQFF; cdr3_nt: TGTGCCAGCACTCTCGGGACAGGGGTCTACAATGAGCAGTTCTTC
j_call: TRBJ1-5; d_call: -; v_call: TRBV5-5; clone_size: -; cdr3_aa: CASSLSDQPQHF; cdr3_nt: TGTGCCAGCAGCTTGTCCGATCAGCCCCAGCATTTT
j_call: TRBJ2-2; d_call: -; v_call: TRBV2; clone_size: -; cdr3_aa: CASSSAGSNTGELFF; cdr3_nt: TGTGCCAGCAGTTCTGCAGGGTCGAACACCGGGGAGCTGTTTTTT
j_call: TRBJ1-2; d_call: -; v_call: TRBV28; clone_size: -; cdr3_aa: CASSLGGSYGYTF; cdr3_nt: TGTGCCAGCAGTTTGGGAGGAAGCTATGGCTACACCTTC
j_call: TRBJ1-1; d_call: -; v_call: TRBV25-1; clone_size: once; cdr3_aa: CASRREGLNTEAFF; cdr3_nt: TGTGCCAGCAGACGTGAGGGCCTGAACACTGAAGCTTTCTTT
j_call: TRBJ2-1; d_call: TRBD2; v_call: TRBV5-1; clone_size: -; cdr3_aa: CASSLGAGGGNEQFF; cdr3_nt: TGCGCCAGCAGCTTGGGGGCGGGAGGGGGCAATGAGCAGTTCTTC
j_call: TRBJ1-6; d_call: -; v_call: TRBV7-9; clone_size: once; cdr3_aa: CASSLSSGGNSPLHF; cdr3_nt: TGTGCCAGCAGCTTATCCTCCGGGGGGAATTCACCCCTCCACTTT
j_call: TRBJ2-2; d_call: TRBD2; v_call: TRBV19; clone_size: -; cdr3_aa: CASTTSRELYTGELFF; cdr3_nt: TGTGCCAGTACCACGTCGCGGGAGTTGTACACCGGGGAGCTGTTTTTT
j_call: TRBJ1-2; d_call: -; v_call: TRBV28; clone_size: -; cdr3_aa: CASSLESEANYGYTF; cdr3_nt: TGTGCCAGCAGTTTAGAGAGTGAAGCTAACTATGGCTACACCTTC
j_call: TRBJ2-3; d_call: -; v_call: TRBV7-3; clone_size: -; cdr3_aa: CASSLLSGSTDTQYF; cdr3_nt: TGTGCCAGCAGCTTACTCAGCGGCAGCACAGATACGCAGTATTTT
j_call: TRBJ2-5; d_call: -; v_call: TRBV6-6; clone_size: -; cdr3_aa: CASSYSGVLITGEQYF; cdr3_nt: TGTGCCAGCAGTTACTCGGGAGTGCTCATCACGGGGGAGCAGTACTTC
j_call: TRBJ2-3; d_call: TRBD2; v_call: TRBV7-9; clone_size: -; cdr3_aa: CASSPSLAGEDTQYF; cdr3_nt: TGTGCCAGCAGCCCTAGTCTAGCGGGGGAAGATACGCAGTATTTT
j_call: TRBJ2-7; d_call: -; v_call: TRBV2; clone_size: -; cdr3_aa: CASSNRGAGVYEQYF; cdr3_nt: TGTGCCAGCAGTAACCGTGGGGCAGGTGTTTACGAGCAGTACTTC
j_call: TRBJ2-1; d_call: -; v_call: TRBV7-9; clone_size: -; cdr3_aa: CASSLQGSYNEQFF; cdr3_nt: TGTGCCAGCAGCCTTCAGGGTTCCTACAATGAGCAGTTCTTC
j_call: TRBJ2-7; d_call: TRBD2; v_call: TRBV7-9; clone_size: -; cdr3_aa: CASMGGGPSYEQYF; cdr3_nt: TGTGCCAGCATGGGCGGGGGGCCTTCCTACGAGCAGTACTTC
j_call: TRBJ2-7; d_call: -; v_call: TRBV19; clone_size: -; cdr3_aa: CASSLGAGQHYEQYF; cdr3_nt: TGTGCCAGTAGTTTGGGAGCGGGACAACATTACGAGCAGTACTTC
j_call: TRBJ1-2; d_call: -; v_call: TRBV5-4; clone_size: -; cdr3_aa: CASSLAWQGGGYTF; cdr3_nt: TGTGCCAGCAGCTTAGCTTGGCAGGGCGGTGGCTACACCTTC
j_call: TRBJ2-1; d_call: TRBD2; v_call: TRBV5-5; clone_size: few; cdr3_aa: CASSRSGGPNNEQFF; cdr3_nt: TGTGCCAGCAGCAGGAGCGGGGGCCCTAACAATGAGCAGTTCTTC
j_call: TRBJ2-3; d_call: TRBD1; v_call: TRBV14; clone_size: -; cdr3_aa: CASSPKGALGTDTQYF; cdr3_nt: TGTGCCAGCAGCCCCAAGGGGGCGTTGGGCACAGATACGCAGTATTTT
j_call: TRBJ2-2; d_call: TRBD1; v_call: TRBV2; clone_size: -; cdr3_aa: CASSEMGPDTGANTGELFF; cdr3_nt: TGTGCCAGCAGTGAGATGGGACCCGATACAGGGGCAAACACCGGGGAGCTGTTTTTT
j_call: TRBJ2-5; d_call: TRBD2; v_call: TRBV7-6; clone_size: -; cdr3_aa: CASSLGSGGGTPQETQYF; cdr3_nt: TGTGCCAGCAGCTTAGGGTCGGGCGGGGGGACACCCCAAGAGACCCAGTACTTC
j_call: TRBJ2-7; d_call: TRBD2; v_call: TRBV11-3; clone_size: -; cdr3_aa: CASSSGLAGDEQYF; cdr3_nt: TGTGCCAGCAGCTCGGGACTAGCGGGAGACGAGCAGTACTTC
j_call: TRBJ1-1; d_call: TRBD1; v_call: TRBV19; clone_size: -; cdr3_aa: CASRDRGAGGNQAFF; cdr3_nt: TGTGCCAGCCGGGACAGGGGTGCGGGAGGTAATCAAGCTTTCTTT
j_call: TRBJ2-5; d_call: -; v_call: TRBV6-6; clone_size: -; cdr3_aa: CATHQGAQETQYF; cdr3_nt: TGTGCCACCCACCAAGGGGCTCAAGAGACCCAGTACTTC
j_call: TRBJ1-1; d_call: -; v_call: TRBV27; clone_size: -; cdr3_aa: CASSLSSGAPNTEAFF; cdr3_nt: TGTGCCAGCAGTTTATCGTCTGGGGCCCCGAACACTGAAGCTTTCTTT
j_call: TRBJ2-7; d_call: TRBD1; v_call: TRBV29-1; clone_size: -; cdr3_aa: CSATTGGSYEQYF; cdr3_nt: TGCAGCGCTACGACAGGGGGGTCCTACGAGCAGTACTTC
j_call: TRBJ1-6; d_call: -; v_call: TRBV30; clone_size: -; cdr3_aa: CAWSVPDRSYSPLHF; cdr3_nt: TGTGCCTGGAGTGTCCCGGACAGAAGTTATTCACCCCTCCACTTT
j_call: TRBJ2-5; d_call: -; v_call: TRBV2; clone_size: once; cdr3_aa: CASSDTFGETQYF; cdr3_nt: TGTGCGAGCTCGGACACCTTCGGGGAGACCCAGTACTTC
j_call: TRBJ2-1; d_call: -; v_call: TRBV19; clone_size: -; cdr3_aa: CASSRGGGSYNEQFF; cdr3_nt: TGTGCCAGTAGTAGAGGGGGGGGCTCCTACAATGAGCAGTTCTTC
j_call: TRBJ2-1; d_call: -; v_call: TRBV6-1; clone_size: once; cdr3_aa: CASSGTTGALVRGEQFF; cdr3_nt: TGTGCCAGCAGTGGAACGACAGGAGCCCTCGTTCGGGGTGAGCAGTTCTTC
j_call: TRBJ2-5; d_call: -; v_call: TRBV14; clone_size: -; cdr3_aa: CASSRTGFSETQYF; cdr3_nt: TGTGCCAGCAGCCGAACAGGGTTTTCAGAGACCCAGTACTTC
j_call: TRBJ2-7; d_call: TRBD1; v_call: TRBV9; clone_size: -; cdr3_aa: CASSNRDRSYEQYF; cdr3_nt: TGTGCCAGCAGCAATAGGGACAGATCCTACGAGCAGTACTTC
j_call: TRBJ2-7; d_call: -; v_call: TRBV21-1; clone_size: -; cdr3_aa: CASSISRLAGEGEQYF; cdr3_nt: TGTGCCAGCAGCATTAGTCGACTAGCGGGAGAGGGCGAGCAGTACTTC
j_call: TRBJ1-1; d_call: -; v_call: TRBV12-5; clone_size: -; cdr3_aa: CASGFQNEAFF; cdr3_nt: TGTGCTAGTGGTTTTCAGAATGAAGCTTTCTTT
j_call: TRBJ1-5; d_call: -; v_call: TRBV30; clone_size: -; cdr3_aa: CAWSPQGNQPQHF; cdr3_nt: TGTGCCTGGAGCCCACAGGGAAATCAGCCCCAGCATTTT
j_call: TRBJ2-7; d_call: -; v_call: TRBV18; clone_size: -; cdr3_aa: CASSPRSGSYEQYF; cdr3_nt: TGTGCCAGCTCACCACGATCAGGCTCCTACGAGCAGTACTTC
j_call: TRBJ2-4; d_call: TRBD2; v_call: TRBV30; clone_size: -; cdr3_aa: CAWRRLAGPAHIQYF; cdr3_nt: TGTGCCTGGAGAAGACTAGCGGGGCCCGCTCACATTCAGTACTTC
j_call: TRBJ2-7; d_call: -; v_call: TRBV7-6; clone_size: few; cdr3_aa: CASSPSGGGVLDYEQYF; cdr3_nt: TGTGCCAGCAGCCCTAGTGGAGGGGGCGTTCTAGATTACGAGCAGTACTTC
j_call: TRBJ1-1; d_call: -; v_call: TRBV5-6; clone_size: -; cdr3_aa: CASSRGGPPSWDTEAFF; cdr3_nt: TGTGCCAGCAGTCGTGGTGGGCCCCCCTCCTGGGACACTGAAGCTTTCTTT
j_call: TRBJ2-1; d_call: TRBD2; v_call: TRBV27; clone_size: -; cdr3_aa: CASSVPGLAGGAPREQFF; cdr3_nt: TGTGCCAGCAGTGTCCCCGGGCTAGCGGGGGGGGCCCCCAGGGAGCAGTTCTTC
j_call: TRBJ1-5; d_call: -; v_call: TRBV27; clone_size: -; cdr3_aa: CASSLEVGNQPQHF; cdr3_nt: TGTGCCAGCAGTTTGGAGGTAGGCAATCAGCCCCAGCATTTT
j_call: TRBJ1-5; d_call: -; v_call: TRBV28; clone_size: -; cdr3_aa: CASSLTGWFDQPQHF; cdr3_nt: TGTGCCAGCAGTTTAACAGGGTGGTTCGATCAGCCCCAGCATTTT
j_call: TRBJ2-3; d_call: -; v_call: TRBV14; clone_size: -; cdr3_aa: CASSQWGGRLSTDTQYF; cdr3_nt: TGTGCCAGCAGCCAATGGGGGGGCCGGCTCAGCACAGATACGCAGTATTTT
j_call: TRBJ1-2; d_call: TRBD1; v_call: TRBV7-2; clone_size: -; cdr3_aa: CASSLVPGGGRGYTF; cdr3_nt: TGTGCCAGCAGCTTAGTACCAGGGGGCGGGCGGGGCTACACCTTC
j_call: TRBJ1-1; d_call: -; v_call: TRBV21-1; clone_size: -; cdr3_aa: CASSKRDPYRAHGVTEAFF; cdr3_nt: TGTGCCAGCAGCAAAAGGGACCCCTACAGGGCTCACGGGGTCACTGAAGCTTTCTTT
j_call: TRBJ1-6; d_call: -; v_call: TRBV13; clone_size: -; cdr3_aa: CASSLDRSPLHF; cdr3_nt: TGTGCCAGCAGCTTAGATAGATCACCCCTCCACTTT
j_call: TRBJ2-7; d_call: -; v_call: TRBV28; clone_size: -; cdr3_aa: CASSWAGGQTVDEQYF; cdr3_nt: TGTGCCAGCAGTTGGGCGGGGGGACAGACCGTCGACGAGCAGTACTTC
j_call: TRBJ1-5; d_call: -; v_call: TRBV28; clone_size: -; cdr3_aa: CASSRGGSQPQHF; cdr3_nt: TGTGCCAGCAGTCGTGGAGGTAGCCAGCCCCAGCATTTT
j_call: TRBJ1-1; d_call: -; v_call: TRBV19; clone_size: -; cdr3_aa: CASRPQGGEGTEAFF; cdr3_nt: TGTGCCAGTAGGCCCCAAGGAGGGGAGGGCACTGAAGCTTTCTTT